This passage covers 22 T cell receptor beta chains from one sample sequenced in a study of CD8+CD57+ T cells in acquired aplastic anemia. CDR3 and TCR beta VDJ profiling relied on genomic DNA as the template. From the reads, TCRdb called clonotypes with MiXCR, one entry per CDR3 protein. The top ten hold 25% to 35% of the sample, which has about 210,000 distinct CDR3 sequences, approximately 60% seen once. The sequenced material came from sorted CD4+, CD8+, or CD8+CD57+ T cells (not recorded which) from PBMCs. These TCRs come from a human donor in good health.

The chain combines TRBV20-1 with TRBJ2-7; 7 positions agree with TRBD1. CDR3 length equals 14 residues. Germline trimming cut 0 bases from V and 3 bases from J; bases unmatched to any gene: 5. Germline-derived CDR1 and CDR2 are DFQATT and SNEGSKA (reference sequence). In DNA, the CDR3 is TGCAGTGCTAGAGATCCGGGGACAGACTACGAGCAGTACGTC. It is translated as CSARDPGTDYEQYV.

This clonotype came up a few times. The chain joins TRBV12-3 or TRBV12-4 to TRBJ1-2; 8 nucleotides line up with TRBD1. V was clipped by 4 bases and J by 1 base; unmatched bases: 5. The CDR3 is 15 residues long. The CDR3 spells CASSYGTGNNYGYTF. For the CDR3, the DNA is TGTGCCAGCAGTTACGGGACAGGAAATAACTATGGCTACACCTTC.

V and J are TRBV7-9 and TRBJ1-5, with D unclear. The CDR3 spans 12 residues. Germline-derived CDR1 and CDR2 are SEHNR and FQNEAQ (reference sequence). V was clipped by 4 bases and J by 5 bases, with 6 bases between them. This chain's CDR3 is CASSSPYQPQHF. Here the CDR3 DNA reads TGTGCCAGCAGCTCGCCATATCAGCCCCAGCATTTT. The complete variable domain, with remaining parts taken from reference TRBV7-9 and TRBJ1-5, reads DTGVSQNPRHKITKRGQNVTFRCDPISEHNRLYWYRQTLGQGPEFLTYFQNEAQLEKSRLLSDRFSAERPKGSFSTLEIQRTEQGDSAMYLCASSSPYQPQHFGDGTRLSIL.

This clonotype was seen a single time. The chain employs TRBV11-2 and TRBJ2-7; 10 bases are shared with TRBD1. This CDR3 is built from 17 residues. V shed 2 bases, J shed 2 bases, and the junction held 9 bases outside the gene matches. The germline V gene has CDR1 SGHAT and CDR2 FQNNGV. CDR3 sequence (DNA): TGTGCCAGCAGCTTACAAGGAGTCGGACAGGGGGCCTACGAGCAGTACTTC. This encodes CASSLQGVGQGAYEQYF.

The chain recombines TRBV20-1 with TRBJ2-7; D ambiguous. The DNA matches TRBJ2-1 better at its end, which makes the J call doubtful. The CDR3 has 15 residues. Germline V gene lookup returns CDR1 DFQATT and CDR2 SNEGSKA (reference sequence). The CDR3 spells CSASGKPSSYNEQFF. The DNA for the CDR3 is TGCAGTGCTAGTGGTAAGCCGAGCTCCTACAATGAGCAGTTCTTC.

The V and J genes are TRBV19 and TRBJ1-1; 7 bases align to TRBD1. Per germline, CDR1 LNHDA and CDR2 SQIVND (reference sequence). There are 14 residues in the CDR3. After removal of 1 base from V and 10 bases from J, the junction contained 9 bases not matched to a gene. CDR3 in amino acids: CASSIAFEQGRAFF. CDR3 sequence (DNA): TGTGCCAGTAGTATAGCTTTCGAACAGGGGAGAGCTTTCTTT. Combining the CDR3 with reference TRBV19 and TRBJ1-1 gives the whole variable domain DGGITQSPKYLFRKEGQNVTLSCEQNLNHDAMYWYRQDPGQGLRLIYYSQIVNDFQKGDIAEGYSVSREKKESFPLTVTSAQKNPTAFYLCASSIAFEQGRAFFGQGTRLTVV.

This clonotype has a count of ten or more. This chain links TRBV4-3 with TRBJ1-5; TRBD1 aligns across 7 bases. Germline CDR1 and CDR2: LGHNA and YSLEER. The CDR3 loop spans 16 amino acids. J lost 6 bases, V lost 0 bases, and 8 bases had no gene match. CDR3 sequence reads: CASSQDLGGYAQPQHF. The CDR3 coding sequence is TGCGCCAGCAGCCAAGATCTAGGGGGCTATGCTCAGCCCCAGCATTTT.

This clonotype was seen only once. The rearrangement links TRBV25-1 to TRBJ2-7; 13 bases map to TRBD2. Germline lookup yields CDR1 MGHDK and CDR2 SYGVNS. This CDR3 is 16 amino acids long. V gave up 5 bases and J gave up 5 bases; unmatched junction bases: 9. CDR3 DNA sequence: TGTGCCAGCAGTAAGCGGACTAGCGGGAGTTACAACGAGCAGTACTTC. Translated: CASSKRTSGSYNEQYF.

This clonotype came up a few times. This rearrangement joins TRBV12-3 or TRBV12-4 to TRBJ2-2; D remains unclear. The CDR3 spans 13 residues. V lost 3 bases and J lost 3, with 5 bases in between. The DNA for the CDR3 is TGTGCCAGCAGTTTTAGGGACACCGGGGAGCTGTTTTTT. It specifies CASSFRDTGELFF.

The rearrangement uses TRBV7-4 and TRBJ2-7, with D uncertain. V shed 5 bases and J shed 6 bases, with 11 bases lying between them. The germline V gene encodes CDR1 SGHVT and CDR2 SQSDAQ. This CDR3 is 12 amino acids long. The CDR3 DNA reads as TGTGCCAGCAGCCTACGGAACCTCGAGCAGTACTTC. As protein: CASSLRNLEQYF.

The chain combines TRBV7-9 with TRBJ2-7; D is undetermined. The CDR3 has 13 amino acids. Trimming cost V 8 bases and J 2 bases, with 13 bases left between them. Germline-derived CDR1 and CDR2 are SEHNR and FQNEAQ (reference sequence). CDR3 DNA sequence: TGTGCCAGCGGCTCCGCTCGGACCTACGAGCAGTACTTC. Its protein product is CASGSARTYEQYF.

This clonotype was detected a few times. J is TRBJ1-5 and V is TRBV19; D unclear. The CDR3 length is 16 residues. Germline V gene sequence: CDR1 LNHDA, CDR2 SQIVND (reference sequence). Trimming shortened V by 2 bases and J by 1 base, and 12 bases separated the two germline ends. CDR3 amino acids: CASSISFGGSNQPQHF. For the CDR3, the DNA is TGTGCCAGTAGTATATCGTTCGGAGGGAGCAATCAGCCCCAGCATTTT.

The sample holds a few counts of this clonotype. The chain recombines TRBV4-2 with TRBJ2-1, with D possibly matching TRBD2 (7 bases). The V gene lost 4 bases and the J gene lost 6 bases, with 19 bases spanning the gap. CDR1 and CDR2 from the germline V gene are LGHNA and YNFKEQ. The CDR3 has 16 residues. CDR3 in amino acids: CASSLGEGGASNEQFF. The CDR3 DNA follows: TGTGCCAGCAGCCTAGGGGAGGGGGGGGCCTCCAATGAGCAGTTCTTC.

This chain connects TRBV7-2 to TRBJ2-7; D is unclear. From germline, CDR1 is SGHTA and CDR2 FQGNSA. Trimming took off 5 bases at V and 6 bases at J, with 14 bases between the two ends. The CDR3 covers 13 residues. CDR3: CASSPYTHSEQYF. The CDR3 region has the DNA TGTGCCAGCAGCCCATATACCCACAGCGAGCAGTACTTC. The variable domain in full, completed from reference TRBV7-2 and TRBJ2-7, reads GAGVSQSPSNKVTEKGKDVELRCDPISGHTALYWYRQSLGQGLEFLIYFQGNSAPDKSGLPSDRFSAERTGGSVSTLTIQRTQQEDSAVYLCASSPYTHSEQYFGPGTRLTVT.

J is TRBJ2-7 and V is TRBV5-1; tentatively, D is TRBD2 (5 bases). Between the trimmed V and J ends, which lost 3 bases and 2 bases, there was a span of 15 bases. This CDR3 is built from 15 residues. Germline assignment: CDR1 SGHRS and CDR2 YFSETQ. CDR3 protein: CASSSALSGTYEQYF. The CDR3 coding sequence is TGCGCCAGCAGCTCAGCTCTGAGCGGTACCTACGAGCAGTACTTC.

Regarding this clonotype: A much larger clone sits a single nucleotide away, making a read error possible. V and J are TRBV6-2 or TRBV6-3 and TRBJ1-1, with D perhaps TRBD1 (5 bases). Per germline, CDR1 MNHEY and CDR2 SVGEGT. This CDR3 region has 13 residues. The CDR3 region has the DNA TGTACCAGCAGTTACATGTGGGGGACTGAAGCTTTCTTT. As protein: CTSSYMWGTEAFF.

CDR3 DNA: TGTGCCAGTAGTACCTTTCGGGACAGGGCAACTAATTCACCCCTCCACTTT. This codes for CASSTFRDRATNSPLHF. The rearrangement uses TRBV19 and TRBJ1-6; 9 bases map to TRBD1. The trim removed 4 bases at V and 6 bases at J, leaving 10 bases unmatched. Germline CDR1 is LNHDA and CDR2 is SQIVND (reference sequence). The CDR3 extends over 17 amino acids.

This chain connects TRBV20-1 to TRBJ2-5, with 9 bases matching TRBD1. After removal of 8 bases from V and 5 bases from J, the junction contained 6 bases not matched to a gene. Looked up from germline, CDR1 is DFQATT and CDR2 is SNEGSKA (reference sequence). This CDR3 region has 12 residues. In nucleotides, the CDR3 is TGCAGTCAAACAGGGGGCGGGGAGACCCAGTACTTC. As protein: CSQTGGGETQYF.

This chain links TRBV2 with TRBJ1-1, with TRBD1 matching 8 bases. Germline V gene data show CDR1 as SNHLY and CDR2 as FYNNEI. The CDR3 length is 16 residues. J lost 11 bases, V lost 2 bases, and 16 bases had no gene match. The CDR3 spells CASSESRTGPTKRAFF. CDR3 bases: TGTGCCAGCAGTGAATCGAGGACAGGGCCAACGAAAAGGGCTTTCTTT.

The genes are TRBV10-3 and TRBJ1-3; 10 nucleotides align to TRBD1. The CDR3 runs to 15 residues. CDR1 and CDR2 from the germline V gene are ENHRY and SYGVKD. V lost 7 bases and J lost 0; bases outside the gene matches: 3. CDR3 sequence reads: CAIKGQGVSGNTIYF. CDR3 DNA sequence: TGTGCCATCAAAGGACAGGGGGTCTCTGGAAACACCATATATTTT.

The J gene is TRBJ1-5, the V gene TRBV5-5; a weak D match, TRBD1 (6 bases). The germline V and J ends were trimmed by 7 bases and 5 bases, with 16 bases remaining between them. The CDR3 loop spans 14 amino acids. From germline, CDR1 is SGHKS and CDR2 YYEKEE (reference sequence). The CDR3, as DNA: TGTGCCAGCGAGGAGGGGGTCGCGGATCAGCCCCAGCATTTT. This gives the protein CASEEGVADQPQHF.

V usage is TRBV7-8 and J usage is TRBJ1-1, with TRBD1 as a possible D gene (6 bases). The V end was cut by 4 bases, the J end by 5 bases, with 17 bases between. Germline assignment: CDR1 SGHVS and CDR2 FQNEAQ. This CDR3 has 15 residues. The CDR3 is CASSSDRALGTEAFF. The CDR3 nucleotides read TGTGCCAGCAGCTCGGACAGAGCCTTGGGGACTGAAGCTTTCTTT. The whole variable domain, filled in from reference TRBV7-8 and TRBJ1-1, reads GAGVSQSPRYKVAKRGQDVALRCDPISGHVSLFWYQQALGQGPEFLTYFQNEAQLDKSGLPSDRFFAERPEGSVSTLKIQRTQQEDSAVYLCASSSDRALGTEAFFGQGTRLTVV.